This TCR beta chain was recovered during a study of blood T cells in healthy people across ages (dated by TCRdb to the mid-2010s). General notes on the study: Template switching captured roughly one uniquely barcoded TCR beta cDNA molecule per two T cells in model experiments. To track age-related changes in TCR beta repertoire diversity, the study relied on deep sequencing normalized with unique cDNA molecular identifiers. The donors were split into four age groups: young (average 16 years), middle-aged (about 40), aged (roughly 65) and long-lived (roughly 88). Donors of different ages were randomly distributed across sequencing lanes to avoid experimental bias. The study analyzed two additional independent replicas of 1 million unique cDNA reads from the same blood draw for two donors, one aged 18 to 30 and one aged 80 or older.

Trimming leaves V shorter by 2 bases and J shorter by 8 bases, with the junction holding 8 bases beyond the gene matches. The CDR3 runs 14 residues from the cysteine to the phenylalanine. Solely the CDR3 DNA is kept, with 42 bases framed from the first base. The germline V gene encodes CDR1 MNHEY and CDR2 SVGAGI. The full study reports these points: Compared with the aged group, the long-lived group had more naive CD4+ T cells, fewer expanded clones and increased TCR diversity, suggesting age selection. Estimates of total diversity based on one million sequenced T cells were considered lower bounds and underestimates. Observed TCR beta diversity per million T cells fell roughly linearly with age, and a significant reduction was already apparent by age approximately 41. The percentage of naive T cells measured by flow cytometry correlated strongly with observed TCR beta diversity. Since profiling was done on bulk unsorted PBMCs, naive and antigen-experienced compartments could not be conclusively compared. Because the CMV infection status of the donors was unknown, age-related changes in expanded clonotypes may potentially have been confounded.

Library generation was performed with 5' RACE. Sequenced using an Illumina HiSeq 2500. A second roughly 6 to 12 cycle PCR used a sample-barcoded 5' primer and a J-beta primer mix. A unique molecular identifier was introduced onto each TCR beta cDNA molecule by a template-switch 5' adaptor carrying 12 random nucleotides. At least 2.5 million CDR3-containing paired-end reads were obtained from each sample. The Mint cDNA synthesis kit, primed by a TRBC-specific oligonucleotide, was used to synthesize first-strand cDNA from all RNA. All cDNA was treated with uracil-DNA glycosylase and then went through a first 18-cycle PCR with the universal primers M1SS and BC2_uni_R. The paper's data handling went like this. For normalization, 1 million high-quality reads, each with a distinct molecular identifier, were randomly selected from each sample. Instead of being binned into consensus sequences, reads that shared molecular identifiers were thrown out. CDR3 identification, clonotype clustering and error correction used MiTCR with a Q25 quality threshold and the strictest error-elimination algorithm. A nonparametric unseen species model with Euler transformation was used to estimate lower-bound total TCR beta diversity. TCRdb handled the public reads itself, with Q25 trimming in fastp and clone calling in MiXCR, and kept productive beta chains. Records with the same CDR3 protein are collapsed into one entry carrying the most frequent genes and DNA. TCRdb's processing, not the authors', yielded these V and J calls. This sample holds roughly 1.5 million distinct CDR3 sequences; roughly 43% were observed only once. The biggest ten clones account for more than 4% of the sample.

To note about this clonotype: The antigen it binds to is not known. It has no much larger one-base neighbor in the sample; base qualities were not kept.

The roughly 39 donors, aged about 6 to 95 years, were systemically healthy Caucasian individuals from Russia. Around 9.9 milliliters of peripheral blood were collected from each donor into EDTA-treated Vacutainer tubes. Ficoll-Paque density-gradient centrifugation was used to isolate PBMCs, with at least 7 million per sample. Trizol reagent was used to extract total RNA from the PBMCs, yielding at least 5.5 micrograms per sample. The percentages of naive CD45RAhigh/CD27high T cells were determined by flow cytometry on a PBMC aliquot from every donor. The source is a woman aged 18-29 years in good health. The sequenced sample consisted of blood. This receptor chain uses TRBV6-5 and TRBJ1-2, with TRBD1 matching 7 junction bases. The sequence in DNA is TGTGCCAGCAGTTACCTGACAGGGTTTGGAGGCTACACCTTC. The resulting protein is CASSYLTGFGGYTF.